This note documents a single TCR beta chain sequence. It lacks a known antigen. Per-nucleotide qualities are absent, and no much larger clonotype sits a single base away. Spanning cysteine to phenylalanine, the CDR3 consists of 15 amino acids. Just CDR3 DNA is preserved here, 45 bases in frame from base 1. From a lookup of the germline V gene (reference sequence), CDR1 and CDR2 are MNHEY and SMNVEV. The V end gives up 4 bases and the J end 3 bases, leaving 6 bases in the junction not matched to a gene. Moderately to severely active disease, a Clinical Activity Score of at least 3, a NOSPECS grade of at least 4, and a duration under 3 months were present in ophthalmopathy patients. Exclusion was applied to patients with uncontrolled infections, other autoimmune diseases, pregnancy or lactation. Diagnoses relied on clinical symptoms, serum thyroxine and TRAb, thyroid ultrasound and orbital computed tomography. Ficoll-Paque density gradient centrifugation was used to isolate PBMCs from 8 to 10 ml of fresh peripheral blood. Total RNA was extracted using Trizol reagent, and RNA quality was assessed on an Agilent 2100 Bioanalyzer.

These data are taken from a study of T cells in Graves' hyperthyroidism and ophthalmopathy (dated by TCRdb to the late 2010s). Turning to the overall study: Peripheral blood was sampled at the time of initial diagnosis, prior to any treatment. The 100 or so discovery patients were divided at random into training and test sets in a 7:3 ratio. TCR Vbeta CDR3 sequencing of 135 peripheral blood samples (43 ophthalmopathy, under 80 hyperthyroidism and some 17 progressor patients) is reported in the paper. After sampling, hyperthyroidism patients received methimazole starting at 30 mg daily, and ophthalmopathy patients received high-dose intravenous methylprednisolone. A discovery cohort of roughly 100 patients, roughly 45 with Graves' ophthalmopathy and more than 55 with stable Graves' hyperthyroidism, was used to find distinguishing TCR V-J signatures. Prospective prediction of ophthalmopathy was tested in an independent validation cohort consisting of 18 hyperthyroidism patients and around 16 patients who later progressed to ophthalmopathy. The study also compared thyroid tissue and blood T-cell repertoires from 5 to 7 Graves' hyperthyroidism patients.

The paper as a whole reports these results and caveats: Most expanded thyroid clonotypes (frequency above 0.001) were also detected in blood, a finding suggesting that blood repertoires may reflect thyroid immune responses. In cross-validation, a model built on a 13 V-J signature told ophthalmopathy apart from stable hyperthyroidism with approximately 90% sensitivity and about 81% specificity, and in testing the same model reached 80%/75%. No statistical method was used to fix the sample size in advance, and group allocation was not hidden from the investigators. During validation, the model predicted progression to ophthalmopathy a median of approximately 6.5 months ahead of onset, with 70.59% sensitivity and under 85% specificity.

TCR beta CDR3 regions were amplified from RNA transcripts. A first-round RT-PCR of the TCR CDR3 used the HTBI primer set with the Qiagen OneStep RT-PCR kit. Libraries were constructed in a second round of multiplex PCR, after which size selection and purification were performed. Libraries were sequenced paired-end with 100 bp reads on an Illumina HiSeq2000. The authors' analysis ran thus. Raw data were processed with SOAPnuke, discarding reads with adapters, uncalled bases, mean Phred below 15, or no exact constant-primer or identifier match. COPE v1.2.5 was used to merge high-quality paired reads, and clonotypes were defined as unique nucleotide sequences. MiTCR v1.1 was used to align clonotypes to the IMGT TRBV, TRBD and TRBJ reference segments. The analysis included only V-J combinations with a frequency above 0.0001, which together covered around 99% of the repertoires. The TCS score was defined as the ratio of F50 (clonal expansion) to E x V (chaos), calculated using BLOSUM62-based TCRdist between CDR3 peptides within each V-J. Welch's t-statistics and random forest reduced several hundred V-J features to around 14, which were used in a naive Bayes classifier (R e1071). TCRdb redid the processing of the public reads, applying fastp at Q25 and MiXCR, and retained in-frame beta chains. All rows with the same CDR3 protein become a single entry with the most common DNA and genes. Clone size and V and J calls follow TCRdb, not the original study. The sample profile shows more than 450,000 distinct CDR3 sequences; 15% to 20% of them were found once. Roughly 50% of the sample is held by the ten biggest clonotypes.

The rearrangement combines TRBV27 with TRBJ2-7, with 10 bases in between that match TRBD1. This clonotype was obtained from a man in his forties with Graves' ophthalmopathy. The sequencing input was blood. The CDR3 region reads CASSSGTGDYYEQYF. The sequenced DNA: TGTGCCAGCAGTTCGGGGACAGGGGACTACTACGAGCAGTACTTC.